Here is one TCR beta chain with its context. This CDR3 has 13 residues. The germline V gene has CDR1 SGHVS and CDR2 FQNEAQ. J was trimmed by 10 bases and V by 5 bases; bases with no gene match: 6. The data derive from a study of blood T cell repertoires in COVID-19. The protocol was immunoSEQ multiplex PCR, while the TCRdb copy is restricted to in-frame clones and leaves out a portion. In the table there are nearly 400,000 clones, roughly 91% of which are singletons. The TCR originated in a woman under 40 who had recovered from COVID-19. The J gene is TRBJ1-1, the V gene TRBV7-8; TRBD1 agrees at 11 bases. The sequenced sample was PBMCs or T cells enriched from blood (not recorded which). The CDR3 bases are TGTGCCAGCAGCCGGGACAGGGGGAGTCGAGCTTTCTTT. Its protein is CASSRDRGSRAFF.